This TCR beta chain was identified during a study of CD8 T cells in ankylosing spondylitis. This clonotype has just a few counts. V lost 6 bases, J lost 2 bases, and 14 bases lay in between. The CDR3 has 15 amino acids. Germline lookup yields CDR1 SEHNR and CDR2 FQNEAQ (reference sequence). TCRdb reprocessed the 5' RACE reads via MiXCR and lists one record per CDR3 protein. This table holds roughly 160,000 distinct CDR3 sequences, around 8.9% found once. This receptor was identified in a female donor with ankylosing spondylitis or in good health (not recorded which). The J gene is TRBJ2-1, the V gene TRBV7-9, with D perhaps being TRBD1 or TRBD2 (5 bases each). Sequencing input: blood, either unsorted or a sorted T cell fraction (not recorded which). The DNA for the CDR3 is TGTGCCAGCAGAGGCCGGGACCTTACCTACAATGAGCAGTTCTTC. Translating gives CASRGRDLTYNEQFF. Full variable domain (outside the CDR3, taken from reference TRBV7-9 and TRBJ2-1): DTGVSQNPRHKITKRGQNVTFRCDPISEHNRLYWYRQTLGQGPEFLTYFQNEAQLEKSRLLSDRFSAERPKGSFSTLEIQRTEQGDSAMYLCASRGRDLTYNEQFFGPGTRLTVL.